The rows below give T cell receptor beta chains drawn from one sample of a study of T cell repertoires in cytomegalovirus infection. Their recognized antigens are unknown. MiXCR, run by TCRdb on the reads, gives a single entry per CDR3 protein. Among 750,000 to 950,000 distinct CDR3 sequences listed, 25% to 35% were seen once. Sequenced material: cultured CD8+ T cells from PBMCs, taken from culture after CMV antigen stimulation. The source of these receptors is a human donor in good health (CMV status not recorded). Some clones in this sample may be carry-over from other donors' samples. Each CDR3 is given with its conserved first and last residue. The D gene is left open where the match is weak. For some rows the clone size is stated as once, few or many, or as a class when expanded; others skip it.

V gene: TRBV2
CDR3 length: 12
D gene: -
J gene: TRBJ1-4
clone size: -
CDR3 DNA: TGTGCCAGCATTAAGGGGGGCGAAAAACTGTTTTTT
CDR3 protein: CASIKGGEKLFF

V gene: TRBV7-6
CDR3 length: 14
D gene: TRBD1
J gene: TRBJ1-4
clone size: few
CDR3 DNA: TGTGCCAGCAGAGGACAGGGTGCTAATGAAAAACTGTTTTTT
CDR3 protein: CASRGQGANEKLFF

V gene: TRBV15
CDR3 length: 16
D gene: TRBD1
J gene: TRBJ2-7
clone size: once
CDR3 DNA: TGTGCCACCAGCACCGTAGGGGTGACAGGGGGCTACGAGCAGTACTTC
CDR3 protein: CATSTVGVTGGYEQYF

V gene: TRBV7-9
CDR3 length: 12
D gene: -
J gene: TRBJ1-1
clone size: -
CDR3 DNA: TGTGCCAGCAGCCCCGCGGGGGCTGAAGCTTTCTTT
CDR3 protein: CASSPAGAEAFF

V gene: TRBV7-9
CDR3 length: 12
D gene: -
J gene: TRBJ1-2
clone size: few
CDR3 DNA: TGTGCCAGCAGCTTAGCGACGGAGGGCTACACCTTC
CDR3 protein: CASSLATEGYTF

V gene: TRBV28
CDR3 length: 16
D gene: TRBD1
J gene: TRBJ2-3
clone size: -
CDR3 DNA: TGTGCCAGCAGGGAAACAGGGGGCACTAGCACAGATACGCAGTATTTT
CDR3 protein: CASRETGGTSTDTQYF

V gene: TRBV2
CDR3 length: 15
D gene: TRBD2
J gene: TRBJ2-5
clone size: -
CDR3 DNA: TGTGCCAGCACCCCTAGCGGGGAGAACCAAGAGACCCAGTACTTC
CDR3 protein: CASTPSGENQETQYF

V gene: TRBV7-2
CDR3 length: 17
D gene: -
J gene: TRBJ2-2
clone size: many
CDR3 DNA: TGTGCCAGCAGCTTAAAGGGTCAGCGACCGAACACCGGGGAGCTGTTTTTT
CDR3 protein: CASSLKGQRPNTGELFF

V gene: TRBV7-9
CDR3 length: 17
D gene: TRBD1
J gene: TRBJ2-2
clone size: few
CDR3 DNA: TGTGCCAGCAGCACCTTATCGGGACAGGGTCCGACCGGGGAGCTGTTTTTT
CDR3 protein: CASSTLSGQGPTGELFF

V gene: TRBV7-6
CDR3 length: 13
D gene: -
J gene: TRBJ1-2
clone size: few
CDR3 DNA: TGTGCCAGCAGCTACTCGGATGGCTATGGCTACACCTTC
CDR3 protein: CASSYSDGYGYTF

V gene: TRBV5-4
CDR3 length: 12
D gene: TRBD1
J gene: TRBJ2-1
clone size: -
CDR3 DNA: TGTGCCAGCACCCGACAGGGCCATGAGCAGTTCTTC
CDR3 protein: CASTRQGHEQFF

V gene: TRBV4-2
CDR3 length: 14
D gene: -
J gene: TRBJ1-4
clone size: -
CDR3 DNA: TGTGCCAGCAGCGAAGAATGGGCCATTGAAAAACTGTTTTTT
CDR3 protein: CASSEEWAIEKLFF

V gene: TRBV27
CDR3 length: 19
D gene: -
J gene: TRBJ2-3
clone size: few
CDR3 DNA: TGTGCCAGCAGTTCCCGCAGGGTCACCGGGGGCGCCGGGACAGATACGCAGTATTTT
CDR3 protein: CASSSRRVTGGAGTDTQYF

V gene: TRBV7-6
CDR3 length: 15
D gene: -
J gene: TRBJ2-2
clone size: once
CDR3 DNA: TGTGCCAGCGGTGGGGGGAGGAACGGACCCGGGGAGCTGTTTTTT
CDR3 protein: CASGGGRNGPGELFF

V gene: TRBV6-1
CDR3 length: 12
D gene: -
J gene: TRBJ1-1
clone size: -
CDR3 DNA: TGTGCCAGCCTCCAGGGACCCACTGAAGCTTTCTTT
CDR3 protein: CASLQGPTEAFF